Presented here are 24 T cell receptor beta chains from one specimen sequenced in a study of T cell repertoires in cytomegalovirus infection. No antigen has been identified for these receptors. One entry per CDR3 protein results from TCRdb running MiXCR on the reads. The table lists 450,000 to 550,000 distinct CDR3 sequences, approximately 42% of them singletons, with about 39% in the top ten. Sequenced here: cultured PBMCs, sampled from culture after CMV antigen stimulation. These receptors all come from a human donor in good health (CMV status not recorded). Some clones in this sample may be carry-over from other donors' samples.

V is TRBV7-2 and J is TRBJ2-3; 15 bases line up with TRBD2. Germline CDR1 is SGHTA and CDR2 is FQGNSA. The CDR3 totals 17 residues. J lost 5 bases, V lost 7 bases, and 10 bases had no gene match. The CDR3 spells CASTPPGLAGGGDTQYF. The DNA for the CDR3 is TGTGCCAGCACCCCCCCGGGACTAGCGGGGGGTGGAGATACGCAGTATTTT.

The chain joins TRBV9 to TRBJ2-6; D tentatively reads TRBD1 or TRBD2 (5 bases each). Germline V gene lookup returns CDR1 SGDLS and CDR2 YYNGEE. CDR3 length: 17 amino acids. V gave up 2 bases and J gave up 0 bases, with 12 bases separating them. The CDR3 DNA follows: TGTGCCAGCAGCGTTAGAGGGGACCCCTCTGGGGCCAACGTCCTGACTTTC. Its translation: CASSVRGDPSGANVLTF.

Only a few counts were recorded for this clonotype. The chain has TRBV4-1 and TRBJ2-7, with 8 nucleotides matching TRBD2. Germline V gene data show CDR1 as MGHRA and CDR2 as YSYEKL. The CDR3 covers 15 residues. V was pared by 2 bases and J by 6 bases, with 9 bases of the junction left unmatched. CDR3 coding DNA: TGCGCCAGCAGCCAAATAGCGGGAAGTAACGTCGAGCAGTACTTC. Its protein product is CASSQIAGSNVEQYF.

The rearrangement links TRBV12-3 or TRBV12-4 to TRBJ2-2; the match to TRBD1 covers 7 bases. The CDR3 runs 15 residues. Trimming cost V 3 bases and J 3 bases; bases outside gene matches: 4. In DNA form, the CDR3 reads TGTGCCAGCAGTTTTAGACAGGGACACACCGGGGAGCTGTTTTTT. Its protein is CASSFRQGHTGELFF.

The CDR3 sequence: CASSYRAANTGELFF. In DNA form, the CDR3 reads TGTGCCAGCAGTTACCGGGCAGCGAACACCGGGGAGCTGTTTTTT. The chain uses TRBV6-5 and TRBJ2-2, with D unresolved. This CDR3 spans 15 amino acids. The germline gives CDR1 MNHEY, CDR2 SVGAGI. The V and J ends lost 2 bases and 0 bases respectively, with 7 bases between them.

This clonotype appeared a few times. The chain is built from TRBV5-4 and TRBJ1-1, with a possible D match to TRBD1 (6 bases). The length of the CDR3 is 14 residues. V shed 4 bases and J shed 3 bases, with 13 bases lying between them. Germline-derived CDR1 and CDR2 are SGHNT and YYREEE (reference sequence). The CDR3 is CASSTRGGHTEAFF. DNA of the CDR3: TGTGCCAGCAGCACTCGCGGGGGGCACACTGAAGCTTTCTTT.

This clonotype occurred a few times. At one end the junction does not follow the germline gene, possibly because of a read error. The chain combines TRBV10-3 with TRBJ2-7; TRBD1 might be the D (5 bases). The germline V gene encodes CDR1 ENHRY and CDR2 SYGVKD. CDR3 length: 13 amino acids. Here the CDR3 DNA reads TGTGCCATCAAGGATCCAGGGCGTTACGGGCAGTACTTC. Translated, it gives CAIKDPGRYGQYF.

J is TRBJ2-5 and V is TRBV2; no reliable D call. V lost 8 bases to trimming and J lost 5 bases, with 15 bases between them. There are 13 residues in the CDR3. The germline gives CDR1 SNHLY, CDR2 FYNNEI. The CDR3 nucleotides read TGTGCCAGCCTAAAAGGGCAAGAGGAGACCCAGTACTTC. It yields the protein CASLKGQEETQYF.

In regard to this clonotype: The CDR3 does not close with the conserved phenylalanine or tryptophan, likely indicating a read error. No DNA is shown, since the ends of the CDR3 on it are uncertain; the CDR3 is the one TCRdb lists. The J gene is TRBJ2-5, the V gene TRBV6-2 or TRBV6-3; the table's TRBD1 call for D was not verified on the DNA. Germline V lookup: CDR1 MNHEY, CDR2 SVGEGT. The CDR3 extends over 9 residues, inclusive of both ends. CDR3 residues: CASSPTGFI.

This clonotype has a single count. The gene calls are TRBV19 and TRBJ1-2, with 8 bases matching TRBD1. The CDR3 covers 15 residues. In germline, CDR1 is LNHDA, CDR2 SQIVND (reference sequence). After removal of 4 bases from V and 5 bases from J, the junction contained 9 bases not matched to a gene. The CDR3 spells CASSTAGGARYGYTF. CDR3 DNA: TGTGCCAGTAGTACGGCAGGGGGCGCCCGGTATGGCTACACCTTC.

The chain couples TRBV20-1 to TRBJ1-1; tentatively, D is TRBD1 (5 bases). The CDR3 length is 14 residues. V was clipped by 0 bases and J by 11 bases, with 19 bases between them. The germline V gene has CDR1 DFQATT and CDR2 SNEGSKA (reference sequence). CDR3 DNA sequence: TGCAGTGCTAGAGATCAGGACCGGACTCGACAGGCTTTCTTT. Translation gives CSARDQDRTRQAFF.

This sequence joins TRBV24-1 and TRBJ2-2, with TRBD1 identical over 10 bases. The junction had 5 bases not matched to a gene; V was cut back by 3 bases and J by 5 bases. The CDR3 contains 16 residues. Germline V lookup: CDR1 KGHDR, CDR2 SFDVKD. The CDR3 sequence: CATSDPGTGATGELFF. The DNA of the CDR3 is TGTGCCACCAGTGATCCCGGGACAGGGGCTACCGGGGAGCTGTTTTTT.

CDR3 sequence (DNA): TGTGCCATCCCGTCTGGCACTGAAGCTTTCTTT. It specifies CAIPSGTEAFF. This chain links TRBV5-4 with TRBJ1-1; no clear D. Trimming pared 9 bases from V and 4 bases from J, leaving 10 bases between. The CDR3 is made up of 11 amino acids. Germline V gene lookup returns CDR1 SGHNT and CDR2 YYREEE (reference sequence).

This clonotype was seen a handful of times. The CDR3 region is CASSQLDRGNEQYF. DNA of the CDR3: TGTGCCAGCAGCCAACTAGACAGGGGGAACGAGCAGTACTTC. This rearrangement joins TRBV7-9 to TRBJ2-7; 9 bases fit TRBD1. Germline V lookup: CDR1 SEHNR, CDR2 FQNEAQ (reference sequence). J lost 5 bases, V lost 5 bases, and 7 bases had no gene match. This CDR3 is built from 14 residues.

This clonotype was found a few times. The CDR3 DNA reads as TGCGCCAGCAGCCAAGATTGGGAGGGGGCCGCGCAGTATTTT. Amino acid sequence: CASSQDWEGAAQYF. V and J are TRBV4-1 and TRBJ2-3; possibly TRBD1 or TRBD2 for D (7 bases each). Per the germline V gene, CDR1 is MGHRA and CDR2 is YSYEKL. V was trimmed by 0 bases and J by 10 bases, leaving 14 bases between them. The CDR3 has 14 residues.

J is TRBJ2-1 and V is TRBV24-1; possibly TRBD2 for D (6 bases). Germline CDR1 and CDR2: KGHDR and SFDVKD. This CDR3 comprises 16 residues. V was pared by 5 bases and J by 7 bases, with 20 bases between. The CDR3 region is CATSGTKNYRNNEQFF. CDR3 DNA: TGTGCCACCAGTGGGACTAAAAACTACAGGAATAATGAGCAGTTCTTC.

This clonotype was seen more than once but under ten times. The J gene is TRBJ2-5, the V gene TRBV7-9, with D possibly called TRBD1 or TRBD2 (5 bases each). Germline V gives CDR1 SEHNR, CDR2 FQNEAQ (reference sequence). The CDR3 totals 14 residues. Deletions cut 4 bases from V and 9 bases from J, with 18 bases between. This CDR3 reads CASSSPAREKAQYF. CDR3 sequence (DNA): TGTGCCAGCAGCTCACCCGCCAGGGAGAAGGCCCAGTACTTC.

V and J are TRBV20-1 and TRBJ2-3; tentatively, D is TRBD2 (6 bases). Trimming took 3 bases from V and 5 from J, leaving 21 bases between them. This CDR3 region has 16 residues. Germline V gene lookup returns CDR1 DFQATT and CDR2 SNEGSKA (reference sequence). The DNA for the CDR3 is TGCAGTGCTAGTCCGATTACCGGGACTGGTCGAGATACGCAGTATTTT. Translating gives CSASPITGTGRDTQYF.

A few counts support this clonotype. This sequence joins TRBV3-1 and TRBJ2-1; a possible D gene is TRBD2 (5 bases). The length of the CDR3 is 12 residues. Trimming left V 3 bases short and J 7 bases short, with 7 bases between. Looked up from germline, CDR1 is LGHDT and CDR2 is YNNKEL (reference sequence). In nucleotides, the CDR3 is TGTGCCAGCAGCCAGGAGCGGAATGAGCAGTTCTTC. It specifies CASSQERNEQFF.

The chain links TRBV27 to TRBJ2-5, with 7 positions matching TRBD1. Looked up from germline, CDR1 is MNHEY and CDR2 is SMNVEV (reference sequence). This CDR3 has 14 residues. The junction had 3 bases not matched to a gene; V was cut back by 5 bases and J by 0 bases. For the CDR3, the DNA is TGTGCCAGCAGTGAACAGGGGTACCAAGAGACCCAGTACTTC. It specifies CASSEQGYQETQYF.

This chain links TRBV5-1 with TRBJ2-3; 11 bases agree with TRBD2. From germline, CDR1 is SGHRS and CDR2 YFSETQ. The CDR3 has 17 amino acids. V trimming: 4 bases; J trimming: 4 bases; junction bases outside the gene matches: 11. CDR3 residues: CASSLTGRTSGPDTQYF. CDR3 nucleotide sequence: TGCGCCAGCAGCCTGACCGGTCGGACTAGCGGGCCAGATACGCAGTATTTT.

This sequence joins TRBV4-3 and TRBJ2-1, with a tentative D call TRBD2 (6 bases). This CDR3 has 17 amino acids. V dropped 0 bases and J dropped 3 bases, with 15 bases sitting between them. Germline loops: CDR1 LGHNA, CDR2 YSLEER. The CDR3 coding sequence is TGCGCCAGCAGCCAAGATCTTATGGATAGCGGCTACAATGAGCAGTTCTTC. It translates to CASSQDLMDSGYNEQFF.

This clonotype was detected a few times. The chain uses TRBV12-3 or TRBV12-4 and TRBJ1-5; D is uncertain. Trimming took 3 bases from V and 2 from J, leaving 11 bases between them. This CDR3 comprises 15 residues. The CDR3 coding sequence is TGTGCCAGCAGTTTCTCAAGGCTGGGCAATCAGCCCCAGCATTTT. Amino acids: CASSFSRLGNQPQHF.

This chain joins TRBV18 and TRBJ1-5; D is unresolved. CDR1 KGHSH and CDR2 LQKENI come from the germline V gene. Trimming stripped 3 bases from V and 3 bases from J, with 9 bases between. The CDR3 consists of 14 residues. In nucleotides, the CDR3 is TGTGCCAGCTCACCGTCCAGTTCCAATCAGCCCCAGCATTTT. Its translation is CASSPSSSNQPQHF.